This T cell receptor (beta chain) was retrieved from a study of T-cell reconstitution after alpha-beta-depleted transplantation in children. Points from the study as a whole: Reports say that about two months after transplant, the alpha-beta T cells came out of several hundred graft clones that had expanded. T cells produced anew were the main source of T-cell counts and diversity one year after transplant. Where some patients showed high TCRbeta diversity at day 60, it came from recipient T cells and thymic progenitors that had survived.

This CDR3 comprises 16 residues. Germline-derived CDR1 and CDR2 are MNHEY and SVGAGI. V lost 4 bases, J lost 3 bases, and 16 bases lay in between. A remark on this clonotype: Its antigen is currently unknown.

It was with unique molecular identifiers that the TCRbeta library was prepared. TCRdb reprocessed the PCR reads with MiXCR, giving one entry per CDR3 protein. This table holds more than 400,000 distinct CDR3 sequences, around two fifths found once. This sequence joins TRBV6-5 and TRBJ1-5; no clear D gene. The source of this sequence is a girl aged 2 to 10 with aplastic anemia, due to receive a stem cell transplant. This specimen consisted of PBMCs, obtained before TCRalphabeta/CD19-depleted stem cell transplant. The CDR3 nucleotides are TGTGCCAGCAGTTCCCGAAACTCAGCTTACAATCAGCCCCAGCATTTT. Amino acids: CASSSRNSAYNQPQHF.